This entry lists 2 T cell receptor beta chains sequenced from one sample in a study of T cells in Graves' hyperthyroidism and ophthalmopathy. Amplified TCR beta CDR3 regions came from RNA transcripts. Using the HTBI primer set, a first-round RT-PCR was run on the TCR CDR3. MiXCR, run by TCRdb on the multiplex PCR reads, gives a single entry per CDR3 protein. The sample includes hundreds of thousands of distinct CDR3 sequences, about 17% of them seen just once. Input material: blood. The receptors come from a woman aged 45-59 years with Graves' hyperthyroidism that later progressed to Graves' ophthalmopathy.

In this sample, this clonotype turned up many times. CDR3 bases: TGCAGTGCTAGCCAAAACGGGGTTGGCAATCAGCCCCAGCATTTT. It encodes CSASQNGVGNQPQHF. The J gene is TRBJ1-5, the V gene TRBV20-1; D call uncertain. Trimming took 3 bases from V and 2 from J, leaving 14 bases between them. CDR1 and CDR2 (germline): DFQATT, SNEGSKA (reference sequence). The CDR3 runs 15 residues.

This clonotype was detected only a few times. The V and J genes are TRBV24-1 and TRBJ2-1, with D perhaps assigned TRBD1 or TRBD2 (7 bases each). The CDR3 runs 21 residues. V lost 4 bases and J lost 1, with 28 bases in between. The germline V gene has CDR1 KGHDR and CDR2 SFDVKD. The CDR3 spells CATSDHGITSEGAVSYNEQFF. The CDR3, as DNA: TGTGCCACCAGTGACCATGGAATAACTAGCGAGGGGGCCGTATCCTACAATGAGCAGTTCTTC.